This TCR beta chain was sequenced in a study of cytomegalovirus exposure and HLA in healthy donors. Per the germline V gene, CDR1 is MNHEY and CDR2 is SMNVEV (reference sequence). After removal of 2 bases from V and 0 bases from J, the junction contained 6 bases not matched to a gene. The CDR3 contains 16 residues. Regarding this clone: The antigen remains unidentified.

The PCR employed 60 Vbeta primers together with 13 Jbeta primers. Using immunoSEQ multiplex PCR, the repertoire was profiled, and TCRdb retains in-frame clones only, with some absent. The table shows over 150,000 clones, with 65% to 90% occurring only once. Study conclusions and caveats: A list of 150 or so TCR beta chains associated with cytomegalovirus was given. It was reported in a later analysis that an Asian-associated ancestry cluster showed fewer N-insertions than the approximately 690-donor mean. With high specificity and sensitivity, the classifier reportedly diagnosed cytomegalovirus status. Some V segments (TRBV6-2 and TRBV6-3 among them) were excluded as indistinguishable.

The receptor comes from a human donor in good health. Sequencing used PBMCs. The J gene is TRBJ2-7, the V gene TRBV27, with 8 nucleotides matching TRBD1. CDR3 protein: CASSLGRTGPSYEQYF. The CDR3 bases are TGTGCCAGCAGTTTAGGTAGGACAGGGCCCTCCTACGAGCAGTACTTC.